These 13 T cell receptor beta chains came from one sample sequenced in a study of shared clonotypes between healthy human individuals. Only in-frame clones appear in the TCRdb table, and some are missing; sequencing was by immunoSEQ multiplex PCR. The profile shows 2 million to 2.5 million clones, about 90% of them singletons. Specimen: naive CD4+ T cells from PBMCs. Specified subset: CD45RA+ positively selected. All receptors come from a man younger than 35 in good health. Some clones in this sample may be carry-over from other donors' samples.

The chain has TRBV10-3 and TRBJ2-7, with D maybe TRBD2 (5 bases). Germline assignment: CDR1 ENHRY and CDR2 SYGVKD. The CDR3 extends over 13 amino acids. The V end was cut by 3 bases, the J end by 3 bases, with 9 bases between. CDR3 amino acids: CAISDGKDYEQYF. The DNA of the CDR3 is TGTGCCATCAGTGACGGGAAGGACTACGAGCAGTACTTC.

With regard to this clone: The same CDR3 is also encoded by other DNA sequences in this sample. The chain recombines TRBV2 with TRBJ2-1; a possible D gene is TRBD2 (5 bases). Germline assignment: CDR1 SNHLY and CDR2 FYNNEI. CDR3 length: 15 residues. Trimming shortened V by 4 bases and J by 0 bases, and 10 bases separated the two germline ends. The CDR3 coding sequence is TGTGCCAGCAGTGCTCCTGGGAGCTCCTACAATGAGCAGTTCTTC. Protein: CASSAPGSSYNEQFF.

The chain couples TRBV15 to TRBJ2-2; D is unclear. Germline-derived CDR1 and CDR2 are LNHNV and YYDKDF (reference sequence). Trimming stripped 7 bases from V and 1 base from J, with 4 bases between. The CDR3 is 12 residues long. The CDR3 region is CATMRNTGELFF. The CDR3 nucleotides are TGTGCCACCATGCGGAACACCGGGGAGCTGTTTTTT.

The chain uses TRBV27 and TRBJ2-3, with D possibly matching TRBD2 (6 bases). V lost 8 bases and J lost 3, with 12 bases in between. This CDR3 comprises 13 residues. Germline CDR1 and CDR2: MNHEY and SMNVEV (reference sequence). The CDR3: CASAHGGTDTQYF. The DNA for the CDR3 is TGTGCCAGCGCTCACGGGGGTACAGATACGCAGTATTTT.

This chain connects TRBV4-1 to TRBJ1-2; 11 bases match TRBD1. CDR1 MGHRA and CDR2 YSYEKL come from the germline V gene. With 3 bases clipped from V and 7 bases from J, the junction kept 4 bases outside the gene matches. The CDR3 length is 14 residues. The CDR3, as DNA: TGCGCCAGCAGCCAGGCAGGACAGGGGGCTGGCTACACCTTC. Encoded protein: CASSQAGQGAGYTF.

The chain is built from TRBV28 and TRBJ2-3; 14 bases match TRBD2. The germline CDR1 and CDR2 sequences are MDHEN and SYDVKM. Trimming removed 9 bases from V and 3 bases from J; junction bases left unmatched: 5. The length of the CDR3 is 15 residues. The CDR3 here is CASGTSGSSTDTQYF. CDR3 bases: TGTGCCAGTGGGACTAGCGGGAGCTCAACAGATACGCAGTATTTT.

The chain joins TRBV14 to TRBJ2-3; D not certain. Germline V gives CDR1 SGHDN, CDR2 FVKESK. Trimming took off 0 bases at V and 2 bases at J, with 12 bases between the two ends. This CDR3 contains 16 residues. In nucleotides, the CDR3 is TGTGCCAGCAGCCAAGATTTTTGGCGGAACACAGATACGCAGTATTTT. This encodes CASSQDFWRNTDTQYF. Full variable domain (remainder filled in from reference TRBV14 and TRBJ2-3): EAGVTQFPSHSVIEKGQTVTLRCDPISGHDNLYWYRRVMGKEIKFLLHFVKESKQDESGMPNNRFLAERTGGTYSTLKVQPAELEDSGVYFCASSQDFWRNTDTQYFGPGTRLTVL.

The rearrangement joins TRBV13 to TRBJ2-1; TRBD2 matches at 9 bases. V shed 6 bases and J 7 bases; nucleotides not matched to a gene: 10. CDR1 is PRHDT, CDR2 FYEKMQ, per germline (reference sequence). The CDR3 totals 15 residues. This chain's CDR3 is CASSSSGIPGNEQFF. Here the CDR3 DNA reads TGTGCCAGCAGTTCTAGCGGGATCCCAGGAAATGAGCAGTTCTTC.

The rearrangement joins TRBV14 to TRBJ2-7, with D uncertain. The germline CDR1 and CDR2 sequences are SGHDN and FVKESK. V dropped 2 bases and J dropped 4 bases, with 15 bases sitting between them. The CDR3 is made up of 15 amino acids. CDR3 DNA sequence: TGTGCCAGCAGCCAAAACTACCGGACCTTGTACGAGCAGTACTTC. It is translated as CASSQNYRTLYEQYF.

The V gene is TRBV5-1, the J gene TRBJ2-2, with 10 positions matching TRBD2. CDR1 is SGHRS and CDR2 is YFSETQ in the germline V gene. The CDR3 has 21 amino acids. The V gene end was trimmed by 4 bases and the J gene end by 4 bases; junction bases not matched to a gene: 22. CDR3 DNA: TGCGCCAGCAGCACCTCCCCATTGGGGCTAGCGGGAGTGAGAAGCACCGGGGAGCTGTTTTTT. It translates to CASSTSPLGLAGVRSTGELFF.

The V call is TRBV5-4, the J call TRBJ1-2, with 7 bases aligning to TRBD1. V was clipped by 5 bases and J by 4 bases; unmatched bases: 14. This CDR3 is built from 16 residues. Germline CDR1 is SGHNT and CDR2 is YYREEE (reference sequence). The CDR3 region is CASSLNNRAGGYGYTF. In nucleotides, the CDR3 is TGTGCCAGCAGTCTGAATAACAGGGCAGGGGGCTATGGCTACACCTTC. The full variable domain, rest sourced from reference TRBV5-4 and TRBJ1-2, is ETGVTQSPTHLIKTRGQQVTLRCSSQSGHNTVSWYQQALGQGPQFIFQYYREEENGRGNFPPRFSGLQFPNYSSELNVNALELDDSALYLCASSLNNRAGGYGYTFGSGTRLTVV.

This clone was recorded only once. The V call is TRBV6-6, the J call TRBJ2-2, with 7 bases that match TRBD2. Germline V CDR1 and CDR2: MNHNY, SVGAGI (reference sequence). Trimming removed 6 bases from V and 0 bases from J; junction bases left unmatched: 4. This CDR3 has 15 residues. For the CDR3, the DNA is TGTGCCAGCAGCCTTCTAGCGGCGAACACCGGGGAGCTGTTTTTT. As protein: CASSLLAANTGELFF.

This chain connects TRBV4-2 to TRBJ2-1; maybe TRBD2 (5 bases). The CDR3 is made up of 14 amino acids. Trimming shortened V by 2 bases and J by 6 bases, and 11 bases separated the two germline ends. Germline values: CDR1 LGHNA, CDR2 YNFKEQ. As DNA, the CDR3 is TGTGCCAGCAGCCAAAGAGGGAGCCCCAATGAGCAGTTCTTC. Protein product: CASSQRGSPNEQFF.